Sequencing of this TCR beta chain was carried out in a study of blood T cell repertoires in COVID-19. Study summary: From the United States, Italy and Spain came samples of acute and convalescent COVID-19.

Original data processing: The assay estimated nucleated cells by amplifying reference gene primers. The method was immunoSEQ multiplex PCR; TCRdb's version includes in-frame clones alone and lacks a portion of them. V and J calls and clone size are copied from that table; D and trimming were computed from the DNA. The table shows 150,000 to 200,000 clones, with approximately 83% occurring only once. CDR1 and CDR2 (germline): SGDLS, YYNGEE. The CDR3 is 13 amino acids. V dropped 9 bases and J dropped 0 bases, with 9 bases sitting between them. This TCR was recovered from a man in his fifties or sixties with acute or convalescent COVID-19. The chain is built from TRBV9 and TRBJ2-2; possibly TRBD1 for D (6 bases). The sample comprised peripheral blood. This CDR3 reads CATGHPNTGELFF. The CDR3 bases are TGTGCCACGGGACATCCGAACACCGGGGAGCTGTTTTTT.